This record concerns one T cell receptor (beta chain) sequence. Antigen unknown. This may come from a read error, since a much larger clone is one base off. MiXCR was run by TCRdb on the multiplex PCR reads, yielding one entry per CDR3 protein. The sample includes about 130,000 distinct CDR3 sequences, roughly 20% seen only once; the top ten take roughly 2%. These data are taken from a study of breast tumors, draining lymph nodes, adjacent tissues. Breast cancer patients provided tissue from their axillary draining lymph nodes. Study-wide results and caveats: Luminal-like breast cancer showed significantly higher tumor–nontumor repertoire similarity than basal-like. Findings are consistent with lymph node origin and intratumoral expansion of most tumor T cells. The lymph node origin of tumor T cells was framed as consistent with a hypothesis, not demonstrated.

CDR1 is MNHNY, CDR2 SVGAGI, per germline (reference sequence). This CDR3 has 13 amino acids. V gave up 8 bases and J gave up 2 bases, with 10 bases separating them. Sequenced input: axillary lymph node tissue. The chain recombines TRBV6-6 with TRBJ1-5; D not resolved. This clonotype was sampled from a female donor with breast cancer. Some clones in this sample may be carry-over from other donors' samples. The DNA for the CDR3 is TGTGCCAGCGGCAGCTCCCGCAATCAGCCCCAGCATTTT. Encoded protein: CASGSSRNQPQHF.